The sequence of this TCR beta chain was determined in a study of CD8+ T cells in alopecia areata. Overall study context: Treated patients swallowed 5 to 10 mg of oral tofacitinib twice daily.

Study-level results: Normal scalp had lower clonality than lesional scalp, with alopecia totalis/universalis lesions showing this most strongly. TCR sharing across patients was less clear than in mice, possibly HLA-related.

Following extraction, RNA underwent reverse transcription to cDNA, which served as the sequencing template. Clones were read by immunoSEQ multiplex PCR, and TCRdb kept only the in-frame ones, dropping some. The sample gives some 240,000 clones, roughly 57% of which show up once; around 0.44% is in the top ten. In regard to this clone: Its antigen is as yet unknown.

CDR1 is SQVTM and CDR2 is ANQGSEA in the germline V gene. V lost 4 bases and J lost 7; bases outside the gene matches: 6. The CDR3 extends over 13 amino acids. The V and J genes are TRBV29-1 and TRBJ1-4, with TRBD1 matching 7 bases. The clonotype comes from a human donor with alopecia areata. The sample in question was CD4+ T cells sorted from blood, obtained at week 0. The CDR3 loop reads CSVATGMSEKLFF. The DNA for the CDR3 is TGCAGCGTTGCGACAGGGATGAGTGAAAAACTGTTTTTT.